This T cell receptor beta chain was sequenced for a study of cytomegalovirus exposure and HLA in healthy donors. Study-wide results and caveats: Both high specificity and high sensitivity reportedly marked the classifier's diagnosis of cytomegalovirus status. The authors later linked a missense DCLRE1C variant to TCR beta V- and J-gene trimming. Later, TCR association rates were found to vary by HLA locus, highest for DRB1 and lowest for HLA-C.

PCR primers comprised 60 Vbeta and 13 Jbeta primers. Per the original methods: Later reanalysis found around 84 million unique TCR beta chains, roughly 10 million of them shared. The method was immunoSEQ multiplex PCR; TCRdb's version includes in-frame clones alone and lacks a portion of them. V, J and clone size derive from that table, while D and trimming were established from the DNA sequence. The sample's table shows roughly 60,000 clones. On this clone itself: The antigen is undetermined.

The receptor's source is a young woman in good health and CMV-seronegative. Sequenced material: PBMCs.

CDR3 sequence (DNA): TGCGCCAGCAGCCGGACAGGAAACACTGAAGCTTTCTTT. Translated, it gives CASSRTGNTEAFF. The J gene is TRBJ1-1, the V gene TRBV5-1, with TRBD1 matching over 7 bases. The CDR3 has 13 amino acids. Germline-derived CDR1 and CDR2 are SGHRS and YFSETQ. The J segment lost 2 bases and the V segment lost 4 bases, leaving 2 bases of the junction unmatched. The variable domain in full, completed from reference TRBV5-1 and TRBJ1-1, reads KAGVTQTPRYLIKTRGQQVTLSCSPISGHRSVSWYQQTPGQGLQFLFEYFSETQRNKGNFPGRFSGRQFSNSRSEMNVSTLELGDSALYLCASSRTGNTEAFFGQGTRLTVV.